The next 16 T cell receptor beta chains were all read from a single sample in a study of radiotherapy plus CTLA-4 blockade in lung cancer. Data came from immunoSEQ multiplex PCR; TCRdb stores just in-frame clones and leaves some out. The table includes 20,000 or so clones, more than 75% detected once. Sample: peripheral blood, taken from a patient treated with radiotherapy plus ipilimumab. Receptors were obtained from a human donor with non-small cell lung cancer whose response to radiotherapy plus ipilimumab could not be evaluated.

The rearrangement uses TRBV5-4 and TRBJ2-3; the match to TRBD2 covers 7 bases. CDR3 size: 17 residues. J gave up 2 bases and V 2 bases, and 11 bases lay outside the gene matches. In germline, CDR1 is SGHNT, CDR2 YYREEE (reference sequence). The DNA for the CDR3 is TGTGCCAGCAGCTTAGCCCCCTCAACTAGCGCCACAGATACGCAGTATTTT. Amino acid sequence: CASSLAPSTSATDTQYF.

The chain combines TRBV6-1 with TRBJ1-2; 9 bases agree with TRBD1. With 2 bases clipped from V and 6 bases from J, the junction kept 10 bases outside the gene matches. The CDR3 runs 16 residues. Looked up from germline, CDR1 is MNHNS and CDR2 is SASEGT. The CDR3 coding sequence is TGTGCCAGCAGTGAAAGGGGGCCGGGACAGGGCAATGGCTACACCTTC. Encoded protein: CASSERGPGQGNGYTF.

V usage is TRBV7-9 and J usage is TRBJ2-7; 10 bases align to TRBD1. The trim removed 2 bases at V and 3 bases at J, leaving 7 bases unmatched. The CDR3 spans 16 residues. From germline, CDR1 is SEHNR and CDR2 FQNEAQ (reference sequence). The CDR3 DNA sequence: TGTGCCAGCAGCTTAATATTTGGGGACAGGGGCTACGAGCAGTACTTC. This gives the protein CASSLIFGDRGYEQYF.

This clone was seen a few times. This rearrangement joins TRBV2 to TRBJ2-7, with 8 bases matching TRBD1. Germline V gives CDR1 SNHLY, CDR2 FYNNEI. The CDR3 covers 14 residues. With 7 bases clipped from V and 4 bases from J, the junction kept 9 bases outside the gene matches. CDR3: CASTRDRKAYEQYF. The CDR3 bases are TGTGCCAGCACTAGGGACAGGAAAGCTTACGAGCAGTACTTC.

V usage is TRBV18 and J usage is TRBJ1-1; D perhaps matches TRBD1 (5 bases). The CDR3 contains 13 residues. Germline CDR1 KGHSH, CDR2 LQKENI. The V end lost 3 bases, the J end lost 5 bases, and 10 bases lay between the germline ends. The CDR3 DNA is TGTGCCAGCTCACCCGGACAAGAAACTGAAGCTTTCTTT. Protein: CASSPGQETEAFF.

J is TRBJ2-2 and V is TRBV5-4; D is undetermined. Trimming cost V 4 bases and J 4 bases, with 17 bases left between them. CDR3 size: 16 residues. Germline-derived CDR1 and CDR2 are SGHNT and YYREEE (reference sequence). The CDR3 region has the DNA TGTGCCAGCAGCACCCTTGACTTGACCGGCACCGGGGAGCTGTTTTTT. Its protein product is CASSTLDLTGTGELFF.

The rearrangement links TRBV29-1 to TRBJ2-3; 9 positions agree with TRBD2. CDR1 is SQVTM and CDR2 is ANQGSEA in the germline V gene. V was clipped by 5 bases and J by 5 bases; unmatched bases: 8. CDR3 length equals 14 residues. As DNA, the CDR3 is TGCAGCGTTCGTAGGGCACTAGCGGGAGATACGCAGTATTTT. Amino acids: CSVRRALAGDTQYF.

V usage is TRBV5-1 and J usage is TRBJ2-3; TRBD2 matches 8 bases. Germline CDR1 SGHRS, CDR2 YFSETQ. CDR3 length equals 17 residues. V lost 2 bases, J lost 2 bases, and 10 bases stayed unmatched. CDR3 coding DNA: TGCGCCAGCAGCTTACGACTAGCGCTGGGTTCCACAGATACGCAGTATTTT. Its protein is CASSLRLALGSTDTQYF.

This chain connects TRBV28 to TRBJ2-5; 7 positions match TRBD1. Germline V gene data show CDR1 as MDHEN and CDR2 as SYDVKM. J lost 3 bases, V lost 6 bases, and 4 bases had no gene match. This CDR3 contains 13 residues. The CDR3 region has the DNA TGTGCCAGCAGCCCGGGACAGAAAGAGACCCAGTACTTC. This codes for CASSPGQKETQYF.

The J gene is TRBJ2-1, the V gene TRBV7-9, with 10 positions matching TRBD2. The CDR3 spans 16 residues. In germline, CDR1 is SEHNR, CDR2 FQNEAQ (reference sequence). The ends lost 4 bases at V and 4 bases at J; junction bases unmatched: 7. This chain's CDR3 is CASSSIQTSGYNEQFF. The CDR3 DNA sequence: TGTGCCAGCAGCTCCATCCAGACTAGCGGGTACAATGAGCAGTTCTTC.

The rearrangement joins TRBV28 to TRBJ2-7; D gene unclear. The V gene lost 7 bases and the J gene lost 3 bases, with 10 bases spanning the gap. Germline V CDR1 and CDR2: MDHEN, SYDVKM. The CDR3 covers 12 residues. The CDR3 DNA follows: TGTGCCAGCACTATTAGAAACTACGAGCAGTACTTC. This encodes CASTIRNYEQYF.

The chain carries TRBV4-1 and TRBJ1-1; possibly TRBD1 for D (5 bases). Germline V gene sequence: CDR1 MGHRA, CDR2 YSYEKL. The CDR3 has 15 residues. Trimming removed 2 bases at V and 1 base at J, with 11 bases between. The CDR3 DNA sequence: TGCGCCAGCAGCCAATCATGGGGGGGGAACACTGAAGCTTTCTTT. Translated, it gives CASSQSWGGNTEAFF.

This sequence joins TRBV6-1 and TRBJ2-3, with 9 bases lining up with TRBD2. V dropped 7 bases and J dropped 5; count of bases not matched to a gene: 7. The CDR3 has 14 residues. The germline V gene encodes CDR1 MNHNS and CDR2 SASEGT. In DNA, the CDR3 is TGTGCCAGCACCCCGGGACTAGCAATAGATACGCAGTATTTT. It specifies CASTPGLAIDTQYF.

The rearrangement joins TRBV7-9 to TRBJ1-4; TRBD1 matches at 12 bases. CDR1 is SEHNR and CDR2 is FQNEAQ in the germline V gene (reference sequence). Trimming cost V 9 bases and J 3 bases; bases outside gene matches: 8. The CDR3 contains 16 residues. CDR3 loop: CARKPGQGASNEKLFF. In nucleotides, the CDR3 is TGTGCCAGGAAACCGGGACAGGGGGCTTCTAATGAAAAACTGTTTTTT.

The rearrangement joins TRBV28 to TRBJ2-7; 9 nucleotides agree with TRBD1. Germline loops: CDR1 MDHEN, CDR2 SYDVKM. V lost 7 bases to trimming and J lost 0 bases; unmatched junction nucleotides: 10. The CDR3 totals 16 residues. CDR3 protein: CASTLTGGLSSYEQYF. CDR3 in DNA: TGTGCCAGCACCCTGACAGGGGGGCTGAGCTCCTACGAGCAGTACTTC.

The chain recombines TRBV4-3 with TRBJ1-2; weak D call: TRBD1 (5 bases). The CDR3 loop spans 15 amino acids. Germline CDR1 is LGHNA and CDR2 is YSLEER. Trimming shortened V by 0 bases and J by 5 bases, and 13 bases separated the two germline ends. Here the CDR3 DNA reads TGCGCCAGCAGCCAAGATTGGGGGGGGTCGTATGGCTACACCTTC. Amino acids: CASSQDWGGSYGYTF.